Shown below are 14 T cell receptor beta chains from a single sample sequenced in a study of vaccination and CD4 T cells after COVID-19. Researchers used the Oncomine TCR Beta short-read assay to sequence DNA from cultured CD4+ T cells. Each CDR3 protein gets one entry after TCRdb re-called the PCR reads with MiXCR. The sample contains approximately 9,500 distinct CDR3 sequences, around 28% of which appear only once. The treatment here: roughly 11-day PBMC culture with coronavirus spike peptide pools or control peptides (ViraFEST assay). No antigens are known for them. Sequencing was performed on CD4+ T cells from blood, cultured in vitro, taken before SARS-CoV-2 vaccination. The receptors were gathered from a human donor who received a COVID-19 vaccine.

This clonotype was found a few times. V and J are TRBV7-9 and TRBJ2-5; 9 nucleotides agree with TRBD1. CDR1 is SEHNR, CDR2 FQNEAQ, per germline (reference sequence). The CDR3 contains 15 residues. V shed 5 bases and J 0 bases; nucleotides not matched to a gene: 4. CDR3 sequence (DNA): TGTGCCAGCAGCCGGGACAGGGTGCACCAAGAGACCCAGTACTTC. Amino acids: CASSRDRVHQETQYF.

The chain combines TRBV2 with TRBJ2-2, with TRBD2 identical over 7 bases. The CDR3 extends over 16 amino acids. Germline values: CDR1 SNHLY, CDR2 FYNNEI. Trimming at V came to 4 bases and at J to 6 bases, leaving 11 bases not matched to a gene. The CDR3 region has the DNA TGTGCCAGCAGTGCGGACGGACTAGACTTGGCCGGGGAGCTGTTTTTT. Its translation: CASSADGLDLAGELFF.

This clonotype was seen more than once but under ten times. The chain has TRBV6-4 and TRBJ2-2, with a tentative D call TRBD1 (7 bases). CDR1 and CDR2 from the germline V gene are MRHNA and SNTAGT. Trimming took 4 bases from V and 5 from J, leaving 14 bases between them. The CDR3 is 15 amino acids. The DNA for the CDR3 is TGTGCCAGCAGTGCCCTCTCAGGGGGGACCGGGGAGCTGTTTTTT. Its translation: CASSALSGGTGELFF.

This rearrangement joins TRBV24-1 to TRBJ2-3; D gene unclear. Germline-derived CDR1 and CDR2 are KGHDR and SFDVKD. The CDR3 consists of 14 residues. The V gene lost 1 base and the J gene lost 10 bases, with 14 bases spanning the gap. The CDR3 nucleotides are TGTGCCACCAGTGATTTTTTCTCCAAAAGGGCGCAGTATTTT. Protein: CATSDFFSKRAQYF.

The chain recombines TRBV2 with TRBJ1-1, with D perhaps TRBD1 (5 bases). V lost 5 bases and J 1 base, leaving 8 bases between the germline ends. The CDR3 is 13 residues long. Germline CDR1 SNHLY, CDR2 FYNNEI. CDR3 DNA sequence: TGTGCCAGCAGTAAACAGGAGAACACTGAAGCTTTCTTT. Translating gives CASSKQENTEAFF.

The chain links TRBV20-1 to TRBJ2-3, with D perhaps TRBD2 (6 bases). V dropped 0 bases and J dropped 6 bases, with 19 bases sitting between them. The CDR3 covers 16 residues. Germline assignment: CDR1 DFQATT and CDR2 SNEGSKA (reference sequence). The CDR3 DNA reads TGCAGTGCTAGAGACCCCCGGGGGTCGGGGTGGGATACGCAGTATTTT. It translates to CSARDPRGSGWDTQYF.

This chain connects TRBV7-9 to TRBJ1-4; D possibly corresponds to TRBD1 (5 bases). V was clipped by 1 base and J by 8 bases, with 14 bases between them. CDR1 is SEHNR, CDR2 FQNEAQ, per germline (reference sequence). CDR3 length: 15 amino acids. For the CDR3, the DNA is TGTGCCAGCAGCTTAGGGGGCAGAGTGGGAGAAAAACTGTTTTTT. It specifies CASSLGGRVGEKLFF.

This sequence joins TRBV12-3 or TRBV12-4 and TRBJ1-1; no firm D call. The CDR3 extends over 14 amino acids. Trimming pared 1 base from V and 0 bases from J, leaving 6 bases between. The CDR3 sequence: CASSLGRLNTEAFF. CDR3 DNA: TGTGCCAGCAGTTTAGGGCGGTTGAACACTGAAGCTTTCTTT.

The V and J genes are TRBV20-1 and TRBJ2-3, with D maybe TRBD2 (5 bases). Trimming cost V 3 bases and J 2 bases, with 9 bases left between them. Germline V lookup: CDR1 DFQATT, CDR2 SNEGSKA (reference sequence). This CDR3 region has 13 residues. CDR3 region: CSARRALTDTQYF. The DNA of the CDR3 is TGCAGTGCTAGGAGGGCCCTCACAGATACGCAGTATTTT.

The rearrangement links TRBV20-1 to TRBJ2-1; 9 bases line up with TRBD2. Germline assignment: CDR1 DFQATT and CDR2 SNEGSKA (reference sequence). With V trimmed by 6 bases and J by 9 bases, 6 bases remained unmatched. The CDR3 has 12 residues. Here the CDR3 DNA reads TGCAGTGCGGGCGGGGGGGATGGTGAGCAGTTCTTC. This translates into CSAGGGDGEQFF.

This clonotype was detected only a few times. The chain combines TRBV15 with TRBJ1-2; D unclear. The V and J ends lost 0 bases and 0 bases respectively, with 5 bases between them. Germline assignment: CDR1 LNHNV and CDR2 YYDKDF (reference sequence). This CDR3 has 14 amino acids. CDR3 DNA: TGTGCCACCAGCAGAGATGAAGCTAACTATGGCTACACCTTC. Translating it yields CATSRDEANYGYTF.

This clonotype was seen only a few times. The V call is TRBV2, the J call TRBJ1-1; D gene uncertain. V was trimmed by 4 bases and J by 1 base, leaving 10 bases between them. There are 14 residues in the CDR3. Germline CDR1 and CDR2: SNHLY and FYNNEI. CDR3 protein: CASSGEGENTEAFF. The CDR3 DNA follows: TGTGCCAGCAGTGGTGAGGGAGAGAACACTGAAGCTTTCTTT.

The rearrangement uses TRBV10-2 and TRBJ2-7, with TRBD1 as a possible D gene (6 bases). CDR3 length: 15 amino acids. The V gene lost 2 bases and the J gene lost 2 bases, with 13 bases spanning the gap. From germline, CDR1 is WSHSY and CDR2 SAAADI. In nucleotides, the CDR3 is TGCGCCAGCAGTGAGATAGGTACAGGGACCTACGAGCAGTACTTC. Residues: CASSEIGTGTYEQYF.

The chain is built from TRBV7-9 and TRBJ2-7; 7 bases are shared with TRBD1. V shed 0 bases, J shed 4 bases, and the junction held 12 bases outside the gene matches. The germline V gene has CDR1 SEHNR and CDR2 FQNEAQ (reference sequence). There are 17 residues in the CDR3. CDR3 sequence reads: CASSLAFATGTPYEQYF. DNA of the CDR3: TGTGCCAGCAGCTTAGCGTTTGCGACAGGGACCCCTTACGAGCAGTACTTC.